A single TCR beta chain is shown here with its context. The antigen remains unidentified. This entry is derived from a study of Ad26.COV2.S vaccination and SARS-CoV-2 variants. Trimming pared 3 bases from V and 6 bases from J, leaving 12 bases between. CDR1 is KGHSH and CDR2 is LQKENI in the germline V gene. This CDR3 comprises 14 residues. Treatment given: 15 to 20 received Ad26.COV2.S at low or high dose, single or two shots; several received placebo; per-sample allocation not given. Following the first vaccine or placebo injection, samples were taken on day 63. Study-wide points: Individuals receiving vaccine had higher spike-specific TCR breadth than placebo recipients did. Post-vaccination breadth of spike-specific CD8+ and CD4+ T cell responses was reportedly substantial.

Sequenced by immunoSEQ multiplex PCR; TCRdb stores in-frame clones only, minus some. The sample lists about 400,000 clones, approximately 89% seen once, with approximately 1.9% in the top ten. The receptor was isolated from a person between 18 and 60 years old who received the Ad26.COV2.S COVID-19 vaccine or a placebo. This chain links TRBV18 with TRBJ1-5; possible D gene TRBD1, 6 bases. This sample comprised peripheral blood, obtained in a trial of Ad26.COV2.S vaccine versus placebo. CDR3 amino acids: CASSPGQGTQPQHF. CDR3 nucleotide sequence: TGTGCCAGCTCACCGGGGCAGGGGACTCAGCCCCAGCATTTT.